This T cell receptor (beta chain) was documented in a study of T cell repertoires in cytomegalovirus infection. Overall study context: HLA-C-restricted CMV epitopes, recently identified, and well-studied HLA-B-restricted ones were used by the study. From public TCR beta signatures came an indication of both CMV infection and matching HLA type.

About this clonotype itself: Its antigen is not known.

The V gene lost 9 bases and the J gene lost 6 bases, with 26 bases spanning the gap. Germline-derived CDR1 and CDR2 are LNHDA and SQIVND (reference sequence). This CDR3 comprises 16 residues. TCRdb ran MiXCR on the reads and lists one entry per CDR3 protein. Of 800,000 to 950,000 distinct CDR3 sequences in the sample, roughly 33% are singletons; the top ten hold about an eighth. Sequenced material: cultured CD8+ T cells from PBMCs, taken from culture after CMV antigen stimulation. The sequence came from a human donor in good health (CMV status not recorded). Some clones in this sample may be carry-over from other donors' samples. The genes are TRBV19 and TRBJ1-1; unclear D gene. The CDR3 sequence: CASRRFDPSIHPEAFF. DNA of the CDR3: TGTGCCAGCCGGCGGTTCGATCCTTCTATTCATCCTGAAGCTTTCTTT.